What follows is one TCR beta chain and its context. Libraries were prepared by immunoSEQ multiplex PCR; TCRdb keeps only in-frame clonotypes and omits some of them. Of about 43,000 clones in the sample, around 74% are singletons; the top ten hold 0.5% to 0.65%. This sample was included in a study of memory CD4+ T cells and cytomegalovirus serostatus. Single viable CD3+CD4+CD8-CD45RO+ cells were sorted as the memory CD4+ T cells. The CDR3 sequence is 15 residues long. The ends were cut back, 0 bases at V and 0 bases at J, with 9 bases in the middle. The germline CDR1 and CDR2 sequences are SGHTA and FQGNSA.

The sequencing sample was made of memory CD4+ T cells from blood. The chain has TRBV7-2 and TRBJ2-7, with D possibly called TRBD1 or TRBD2 (5 bases each). The TCR sequence derives from an adult in good health and CMV-seronegative. CDR3 loop: CASSLAGTSSYEQYF. In nucleotides, the CDR3 is TGTGCCAGCAGCTTAGCGGGGACGAGCTCCTACGAGCAGTACTTC.